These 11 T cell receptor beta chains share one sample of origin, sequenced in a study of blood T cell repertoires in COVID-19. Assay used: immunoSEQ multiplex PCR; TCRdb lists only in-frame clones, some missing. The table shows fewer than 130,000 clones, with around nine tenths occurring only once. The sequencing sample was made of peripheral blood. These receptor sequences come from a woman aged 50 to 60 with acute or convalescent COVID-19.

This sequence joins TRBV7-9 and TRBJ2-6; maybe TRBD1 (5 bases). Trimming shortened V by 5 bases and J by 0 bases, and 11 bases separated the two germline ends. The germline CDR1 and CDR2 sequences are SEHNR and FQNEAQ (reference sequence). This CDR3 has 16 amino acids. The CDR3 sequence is CASSPWTPSGANVLTF. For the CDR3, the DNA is TGTGCCAGCAGCCCGTGGACACCCTCTGGGGCCAACGTCCTGACTTTC.

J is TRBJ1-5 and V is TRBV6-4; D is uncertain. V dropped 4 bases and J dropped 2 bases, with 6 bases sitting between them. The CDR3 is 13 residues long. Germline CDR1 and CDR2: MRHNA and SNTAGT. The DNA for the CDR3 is TGTGCCAGCAGTGCGGGTGGCAATCAGCCCCAGCATTTT. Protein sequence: CASSAGGNQPQHF.

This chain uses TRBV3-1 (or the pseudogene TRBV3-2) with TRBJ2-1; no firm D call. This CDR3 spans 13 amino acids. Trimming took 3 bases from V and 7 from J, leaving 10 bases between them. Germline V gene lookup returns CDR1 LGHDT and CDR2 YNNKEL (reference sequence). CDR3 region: CASSHRVFNEQFF. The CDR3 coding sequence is TGTGCCAGCAGCCACCGGGTCTTTAATGAGCAGTTCTTC.

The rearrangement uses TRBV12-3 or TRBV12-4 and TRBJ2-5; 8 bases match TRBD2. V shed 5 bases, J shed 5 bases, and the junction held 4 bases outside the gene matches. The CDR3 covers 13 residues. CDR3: CASSMGLEETQYF. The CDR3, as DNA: TGTGCCAGCAGTATGGGACTAGAGGAGACCCAGTACTTC.

CDR3 bases: TGTGCCACCAGCAGACAGGAGAACACTGAAGCTTTCTTT. Translation gives CATSRQENTEAFF. The chain links TRBV15 to TRBJ1-1; D uncertain. V lost 2 bases, J lost 1 base, and 5 bases lay in between. Germline values: CDR1 LNHNV, CDR2 YYDKDF (reference sequence). CDR3 size: 13 residues.

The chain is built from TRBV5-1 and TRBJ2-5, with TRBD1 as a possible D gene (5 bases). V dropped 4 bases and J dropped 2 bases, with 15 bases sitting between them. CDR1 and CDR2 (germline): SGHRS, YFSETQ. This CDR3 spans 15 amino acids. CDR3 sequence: CASSRMTDRQETQYF. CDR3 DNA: TGCGCCAGCAGCCGCATGACAGACCGACAAGAGACCCAGTACTTC.

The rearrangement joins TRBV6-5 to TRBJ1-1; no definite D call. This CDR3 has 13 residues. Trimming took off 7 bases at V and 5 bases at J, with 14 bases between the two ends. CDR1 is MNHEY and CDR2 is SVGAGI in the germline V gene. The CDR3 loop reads CASKRTERTEAFF. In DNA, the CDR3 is TGTGCCAGCAAAAGGACTGAGAGAACTGAAGCTTTCTTT.

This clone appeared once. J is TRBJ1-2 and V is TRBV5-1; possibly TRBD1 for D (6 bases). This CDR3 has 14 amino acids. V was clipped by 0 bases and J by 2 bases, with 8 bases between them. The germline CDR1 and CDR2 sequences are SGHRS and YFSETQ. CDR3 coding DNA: TGCGCCAGCAGCTTGGGGGGGACAAACTATGGCTACACCTTC. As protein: CASSLGGTNYGYTF.

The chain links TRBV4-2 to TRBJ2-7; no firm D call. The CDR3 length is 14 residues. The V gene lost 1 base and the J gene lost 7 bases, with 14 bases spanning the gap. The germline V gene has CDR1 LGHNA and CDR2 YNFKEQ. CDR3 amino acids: CASSQGVGSFEQYF. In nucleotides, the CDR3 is TGTGCCAGCAGCCAAGGGGTGGGCTCCTTTGAGCAGTACTTC.

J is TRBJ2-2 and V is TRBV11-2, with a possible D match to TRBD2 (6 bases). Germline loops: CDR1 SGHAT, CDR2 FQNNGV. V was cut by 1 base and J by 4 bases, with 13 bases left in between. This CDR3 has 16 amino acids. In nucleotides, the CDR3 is TGTGCCAGCAGCTTAGCCTGGGGGGTCGTCACCGGGGAGCTGTTTTTT. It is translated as CASSLAWGVVTGELFF.

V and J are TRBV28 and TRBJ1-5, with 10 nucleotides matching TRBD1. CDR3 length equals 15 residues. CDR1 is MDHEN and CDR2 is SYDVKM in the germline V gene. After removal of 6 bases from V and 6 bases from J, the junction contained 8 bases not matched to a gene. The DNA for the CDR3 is TGTGCCAGCAGAACCCCGGGACAGGGGACTCAGCCCCAGCATTTT. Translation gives CASRTPGQGTQPQHF.